This TCR beta chain was observed in a study of OX40 agonist ivuxolimab in advanced cancers. The CDR3 is 13 amino acids. Germline V gives CDR1 SGHRS, CDR2 YFSETQ. Trimming removed 4 bases from V and 10 bases from J; junction bases left unmatched: 9. Profiling relied on immunoSEQ multiplex PCR, and the TCRdb table lists in-frame clones only, not all of them. The profile shows 70,000 to 85,000 clones, less than 90% of them singletons. About this clone: The antigen is not known.

Overall study findings and caveats: Among the lowest peripheral clonal expansion occurred in 0.1-3.0 mg/kg partial responders.

The TCR sequence derives from an adult with an advanced solid tumor such as melanoma, head and neck, liver or kidney cancer. The sample here was CD4+ or CD8+ T cells sorted from blood, taken in a trial of the OX40 agonist ivuxolimab. V gene TRBV5-1 combines with J gene TRBJ1-1; 8 bases are shared with TRBD1. As DNA, the CDR3 is TGCGCCAGCAGCGCCAACAGGGGGGAGGGAGCTTTCTTT. As protein: CASSANRGEGAFF.